This T cell receptor (beta chain) was found in a study of neoadjuvant anti-PD-1 for oral cavity cancer. At the level of the study: Patients without progression received a fourth nivolumab dose around day 43, then surgical resection on days 50-56.

Blood libraries mostly used around 510 ng genomic DNA, six replicates each. Sequencing used immunoSEQ multiplex PCR; TCRdb keeps in-frame clones, though not all of them. The sample lists some 14,000 clones; 74% were seen once. Time point of the sample: after neoadjuvant nivolumab, at surgical resection. This CDR3 has 11 amino acids. Germline V CDR1 and CDR2: SGHRS, YFSETQ. Trimming took 4 bases from V and 7 from J, leaving 6 bases between them. The sample consisted of PBMCs, taken after nivolumab (anti-PD-1) treatment. This clonotype was obtained from a person aged 35 to 85 with oral cavity squamous cell carcinoma. This chain connects TRBV5-1 to TRBJ2-1; D uncertain. Here the CDR3 reads CASSIQNEQFF. The CDR3, as DNA: TGCGCCAGCAGCATCCAGAATGAGCAGTTCTTC.